This paragraph covers one TCR beta chain sequence. This sample was included in a study of T cell responses to AZD1222 COVID-19 vaccine. The protocol was immunoSEQ multiplex PCR, while the TCRdb copy is restricted to in-frame clones and leaves out a portion. This sample carries some 140,000 clones, 75% to 90% of them seen once, and the ten largest clones take about 4%. The CDR3 sequence is 15 residues long. Looked up from germline, CDR1 is LNHDA and CDR2 is SQIVND (reference sequence). The ends were cut back, 6 bases at V and 7 bases at J, with 16 bases in the middle. The chain joins TRBV19 to TRBJ1-6; a possible D gene is TRBD1 (5 bases). The TCR originated in an adult in good health. The sample in question was peripheral blood, obtained on day 0 of AZD1222 vaccination. CDR3 residues: CASSHPGTANSPLHF. CDR3 sequence (DNA): TGTGCCAGTAGCCATCCCGGGACGGCAAATTCACCCCTCCACTTT.